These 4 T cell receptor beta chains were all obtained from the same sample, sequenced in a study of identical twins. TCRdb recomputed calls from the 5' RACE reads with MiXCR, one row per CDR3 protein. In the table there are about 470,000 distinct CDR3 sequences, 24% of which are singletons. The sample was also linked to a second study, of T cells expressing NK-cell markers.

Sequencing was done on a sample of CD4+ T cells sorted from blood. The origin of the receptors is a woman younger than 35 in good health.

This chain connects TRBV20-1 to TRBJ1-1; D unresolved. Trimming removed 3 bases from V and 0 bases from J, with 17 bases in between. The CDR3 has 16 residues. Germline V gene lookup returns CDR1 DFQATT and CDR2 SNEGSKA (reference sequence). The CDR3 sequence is CSARLLSRPLNTEAFF. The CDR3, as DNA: TGCAGTGCTAGGCTACTCAGTCGGCCGTTGAACACTGAAGCTTTCTTT.

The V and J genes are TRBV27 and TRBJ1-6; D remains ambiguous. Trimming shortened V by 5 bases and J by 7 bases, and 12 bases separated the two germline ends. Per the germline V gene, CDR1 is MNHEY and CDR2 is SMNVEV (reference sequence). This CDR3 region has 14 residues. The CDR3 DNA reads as TGTGCCAGCAGTCTTCGGACGGCGAATTCACCCCTCCACTTT. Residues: CASSLRTANSPLHF.

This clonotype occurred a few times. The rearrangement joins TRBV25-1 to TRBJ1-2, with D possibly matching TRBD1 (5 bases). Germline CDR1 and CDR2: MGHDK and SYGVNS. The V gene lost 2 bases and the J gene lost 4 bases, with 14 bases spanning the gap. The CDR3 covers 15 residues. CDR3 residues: CASSEAAGRTYGYTF. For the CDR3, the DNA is TGTGCCAGCAGTGAAGCCGCGGGACGGACCTATGGCTACACCTTC.

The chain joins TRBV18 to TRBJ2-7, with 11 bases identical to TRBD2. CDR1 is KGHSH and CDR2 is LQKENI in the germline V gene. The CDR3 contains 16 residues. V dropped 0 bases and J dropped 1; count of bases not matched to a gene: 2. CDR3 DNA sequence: TGTGCCAGCTCACCACCGCGACTAGCGGGATCCTACGAGCAGTACTTC. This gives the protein CASSPPRLAGSYEQYF.